These T cell receptor beta chains were read from a single sample in a study of identical twins. TCRdb reprocessed the 5' RACE reads via MiXCR and lists one record per CDR3 protein. The sample shows around 280,000 distinct CDR3 sequences, 6.5% to 9.5% of them seen only once. These sequences were also reported in another study, on yellow fever vaccine responses in identical twins.

Sequencing input: memory (CD45RO+) T cells sorted from blood. These TCRs come from a woman between 18 and 29 years old in good health. Each CDR3 is given with its conserved first and last residue. The order of the fields is D gene, clone size, J gene, V gene, CDR3 protein, CDR3 DNA. The D gene is left open where the match is weak. Part of the rows lack a size; the others show once, few, many or a class for expanded clones.

d_gene: TRBD1; abundance: few; j_gene: TRBJ2-5; v_gene: TRBV2; CDR3aa: CASHRGKGETQYF; CDR3nt: TGTGCCAGCCACAGGGGAAAGGGAGAGACCCAGTACTTC
d_gene: TRBD1; abundance: many; j_gene: TRBJ2-1; v_gene: TRBV20-1; CDR3aa: CSARAGTGWNNEQFF; CDR3nt: TGCAGTGCTAGAGCCGGGACAGGGTGGAACAATGAGCAGTTCTTC
d_gene: .; abundance: few; j_gene: TRBJ2-6; v_gene: TRBV3-1; CDR3aa: CASSQSFVGVGANVLTF; CDR3nt: TGTGCCAGCAGCCAATCTTTTGTAGGGGTGGGGGCCAACGTCCTGACTTTC
d_gene: TRBD2; abundance: many; j_gene: TRBJ2-2; v_gene: TRBV7-9; CDR3aa: CASSRGLAGKAGELFF; CDR3nt: TGTGCCAGCAGCCGAGGACTAGCGGGAAAGGCCGGGGAGCTGTTTTTT
d_gene: TRBD1; abundance: few; j_gene: TRBJ1-4; v_gene: TRBV11-2; CDR3aa: CASSPAGTELNEKLFF; CDR3nt: TGTGCCAGCAGCCCCGCCGGGACAGAACTTAATGAAAAACTGTTTTTT
d_gene: .; abundance: .; j_gene: TRBJ1-2; v_gene: TRBV6-6; CDR3aa: CASSPGRVLTF; CDR3nt: TGTGCCAGCAGCCCGGGACGGGTTCTCACCTTC
d_gene: .; abundance: few; j_gene: TRBJ1-6; v_gene: TRBV4-1; CDR3aa: CASSQPGPINSPLHF; CDR3nt: TGCGCCAGCAGCCAACCAGGACCGATAAATTCACCCCTCCACTTT
d_gene: .; abundance: .; j_gene: TRBJ2-5; v_gene: TRBV6-1; CDR3aa: CASTRRGGRGQETQYF; CDR3nt: TGTGCCAGCACCAGAAGGGGGGGTAGGGGGCAAGAGACCCAGTACTTC
d_gene: .; abundance: many; j_gene: TRBJ2-2; v_gene: TRBV10-3; CDR3aa: CAISQGSGELFF; CDR3nt: TGTGCCATCAGCCAGGGGTCCGGGGAGCTGTTTTTT
d_gene: .; abundance: many; j_gene: TRBJ1-1; v_gene: TRBV20-1; CDR3aa: CSATGGGDTEAFF; CDR3nt: TGCAGTGCTACCGGCGGTGGGGACACTGAAGCTTTCTTT
d_gene: .; abundance: .; j_gene: TRBJ1-5; v_gene: TRBV20-1; CDR3aa: CSARVGRYSNQPQHF; CDR3nt: TGCAGTGCTAGAGTTGGGCGATATAGCAATCAGCCCCAGCATTTT
d_gene: TRBD2; abundance: many; j_gene: TRBJ2-2; v_gene: TRBV5-1; CDR3aa: CASSLSSGANTGELFF; CDR3nt: TGCGCCAGCAGCTTGTCCAGCGGGGCGAACACCGGGGAGCTGTTTTTT